The clone carrying this TCR beta chain is a singleton in its sample. The antigen is unknown. The CDR3 length is 14 residues. Germline V gene data show CDR1 as MNHNY and CDR2 as SVGAGI (reference sequence). The ends were cut back, 5 bases at V and 0 bases at J, with 8 bases in the middle. These data belong to a study of T cell responses to AZD1222 COVID-19 vaccine. Regarding the study as a whole: Repertoires were obtained solely post-peak T cell response. Baseline seropositivity characterized only a handful of AZD1222 recipients.

Assay: immunoSEQ multiplex PCR; the TCRdb copy retains only in-frame clones and omits some. This sample has 120,000 or so clones, with more than 85% found just once. The sequenced sample was peripheral blood, obtained on day 0 of MenACWY control vaccination. The chain links TRBV6-6 to TRBJ1-3; D not certain. This clonotype originated in an adult in good health. The CDR3: CASSPQASGNTIYF. The CDR3 coding sequence is TGTGCCAGCAGTCCCCAGGCCTCTGGAAACACCATATATTTT.